A selection of T cell receptor beta chains follows, all from one sample in a study of blood T cell repertoires in COVID-19. Method: immunoSEQ multiplex PCR; TCRdb's copy keeps in-frame clones and lacks some. The data show about 260,000 clones, with about 89% seen just once and more than 1.3% held by the top ten. The sample was peripheral blood. The source is a woman aged 40-49 years who had recovered from COVID-19. The CDR3 runs from the conserved cysteine through the conserved F or W. The D gene is left open where the match is weak. Size tells how often a clone was seen (once, few, many) or the class of an expanded clone, and some rows leave it out.

d_call j_call v_call clone_size cdr3_nt cdr3_aa
TRBD1 TRBJ1-2 TRBV5-6 . TGTGCCAGCAGCCTACGGACAGGGTTATACTATGGCTACACCTTC CASSLRTGLYYGYTF
. TRBJ2-6 TRBV4-3 . TGCGCCAGCAGCCAATCCGTCGCGCCCTCTGGGGCCAACGTCCTGACTTTC CASSQSVAPSGANVLTF
. TRBJ1-1 TRBV19 . TGTGCCAGTAGTATCATCGGGAGGAACACTGAAGCTTTCTTT CASSIIGRNTEAFF
TRBD1 TRBJ1-5 TRBV7-9 . TGTGCCAGCAGCCCTGGGACAGGGGAAGGCAATCAGCCCCAGCATTTT CASSPGTGEGNQPQHF
. TRBJ1-2 TRBV2 . TGTGCCAGCAGTGGGCGGGCCTATGGCTACACCTTC CASSGRAYGYTF
. TRBJ1-2 TRBV7-2 . TGTGCCAGCAGCCCTACAGGGTTCTATGGCTACACCTTC CASSPTGFYGYTF
TRBD1 TRBJ2-6 TRBV28 . TGTGCCAGCAGTCCGTCCCCAGCCGGGACAGGGCCGTCAAGGGCCAACGTCCTGACTTTC CASSPSPAGTGPSRANVLTF
TRBD2 TRBJ2-3 TRBV4-3 . TGCGCCAGCAGCCTCGTCAGCGGGGTTCGCACAGATACGCAGTATTTT CASSLVSGVRTDTQYF
. TRBJ1-3 TRBV27 . TGTGCCAGCGCCCCTCTATGGACGGGGGAGGGGACCATATATTTT CASAPLWTGEGTIYF
. TRBJ1-5 TRBV9 . TGTGCCAGCAGCGTAGAAGACAATAGCAATCAGCCCCAGCATTTT CASSVEDNSNQPQHF
TRBD1 TRBJ1-6 TRBV7-2 . TGTGCCAGCAGCTTACGCGGGACAGGGCAAAATTCACCCCTCCACTTT CASSLRGTGQNSPLHF
TRBD2 TRBJ2-1 TRBV27 . TGTGCCAGCAGTTTAATGGGGGGGGTCTTTGAGCAGTTCTTC CASSLMGGVFEQFF
. TRBJ1-4 TRBV30 . TGTGCCTGGGGGTACAGGGCTGGAGATGAAAAACTGTTTTTT CAWGYRAGDEKLFF
. TRBJ2-4 TRBV28 . TGTGCCAGCAGTTTATCAGGACAGCTAAAAAACATTCAGTACTTC CASSLSGQLKNIQYF
TRBD2 TRBJ2-2 TRBV30 . TGTGCCTGGAGTGGCCTAGCGGGGGAGCTCACCGGGGAGCTGTTTTTT CAWSGLAGELTGELFF
. TRBJ2-4 TRBV7-9 . TGTGCCAGCAGCTTAGTGTACGGGATCGCCAAAAACATTCAGTACTTC CASSLVYGIAKNIQYF
. TRBJ2-5 TRBV5-1 . TGCGCCAGCAGCTTCGGTTCTCTCGGCGGTCAGGAGACCCAGTACTTC CASSFGSLGGQETQYF
TRBD1 TRBJ1-6 TRBV2 . TGTGCCAGCACCCAACAGGGGTTAGGGCGGTTTTCACCCCTCCACTTT CASTQQGLGRFSPLHF
. TRBJ1-1 TRBV3-1/TRBV3-2 . TGTGCCAGCAGCCCAACAGGACTGAACACTGAAGCTTTCTTT CASSPTGLNTEAFF
. TRBJ1-2 TRBV5-1 many TGCGCCAGCAGCTTTCGACCCGGAGGGTATGGCTACACCTTC CASSFRPGGYGYTF
. TRBJ2-5 TRBV30 . TGTGCCTGGAGTGGGGCATCTCCCTACTTC CAWSGASPYF
. TRBJ1-5 TRBV19 . TGTGCCAGTAGTAACCCCGGGGGGAATCAGCCCCAGCATTTT CASSNPGGNQPQHF
. TRBJ2-2 TRBV27 . TGTGCCAGCAGTTTGGTTCCAGGGTCCGGGGAGCTGTTTTTT CASSLVPGSGELFF
TRBD1 TRBJ2-7 TRBV27 once TGTGCCACCTCCCCCGAAGGGACAGGGTCCTACGAGCAGTACTTC CATSPEGTGSYEQYF
. TRBJ2-3 TRBV12-5 . TGTGCTAGTGGTTTCGCGTCCGGTTTAGATACGCAGTATTTT CASGFASGLDTQYF
. TRBJ1-4 TRBV5-1 few TGCGCCAGCAGCCTAACCGGGCGGGGTGGTAATGAAAAACTGTTTTTT CASSLTGRGGNEKLFF
TRBD2 TRBJ2-1 TRBV6-2/TRBV6-3 . TGTGCCAGCAGTTACGGAGCGGGGGTCTACAATGAGCAGTTCTTC CASSYGAGVYNEQFF